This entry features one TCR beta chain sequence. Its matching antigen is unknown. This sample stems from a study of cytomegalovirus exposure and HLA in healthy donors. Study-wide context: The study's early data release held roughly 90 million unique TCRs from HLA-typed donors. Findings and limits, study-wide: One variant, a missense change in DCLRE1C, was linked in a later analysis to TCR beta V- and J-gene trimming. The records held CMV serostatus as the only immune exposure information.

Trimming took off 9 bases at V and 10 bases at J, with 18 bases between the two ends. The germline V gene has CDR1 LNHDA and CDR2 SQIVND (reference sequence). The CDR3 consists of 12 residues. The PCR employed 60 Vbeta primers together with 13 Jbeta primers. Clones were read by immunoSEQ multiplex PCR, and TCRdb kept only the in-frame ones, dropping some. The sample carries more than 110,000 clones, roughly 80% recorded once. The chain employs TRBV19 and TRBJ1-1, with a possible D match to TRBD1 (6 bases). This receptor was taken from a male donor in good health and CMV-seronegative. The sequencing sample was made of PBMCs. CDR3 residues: CASSGQRPAAFF. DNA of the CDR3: TGTGCCAGCTCTGGACAGCGGCCAGCAGCTTTCTTT.